This T cell receptor (beta chain) is from a study of somatic mutations in cytotoxic T cells in rheumatoid arthritis. Study at large: Patient blood (30 ml EDTA) was drawn right after diagnosis, before any treatment.

The CDR3 is 13 residues long. Trimming took 2 bases from V and 0 from J, leaving 5 bases between them. Germline V gene data show CDR1 as ENHRY and CDR2 as SYGVKD. Some clones are missing from TCRdb's copy, which holds only in-frame ones; the method was immunoSEQ multiplex PCR. The sample contains fewer than 15,000 clones, 75% to 95% of which appear only once. The receptor was isolated from a man aged 65-85 years with rheumatoid arthritis. Sequenced sample: CD4+ T cells sorted from blood. The chain combines TRBV10-3 with TRBJ2-7, with TRBD2 as a possible D gene (5 bases). CDR3 sequence (DNA): TGTGCCATCAGTGAGGGGAGCTCCTACGAGCAGTACTTC. Its translation is CAISEGSSYEQYF.